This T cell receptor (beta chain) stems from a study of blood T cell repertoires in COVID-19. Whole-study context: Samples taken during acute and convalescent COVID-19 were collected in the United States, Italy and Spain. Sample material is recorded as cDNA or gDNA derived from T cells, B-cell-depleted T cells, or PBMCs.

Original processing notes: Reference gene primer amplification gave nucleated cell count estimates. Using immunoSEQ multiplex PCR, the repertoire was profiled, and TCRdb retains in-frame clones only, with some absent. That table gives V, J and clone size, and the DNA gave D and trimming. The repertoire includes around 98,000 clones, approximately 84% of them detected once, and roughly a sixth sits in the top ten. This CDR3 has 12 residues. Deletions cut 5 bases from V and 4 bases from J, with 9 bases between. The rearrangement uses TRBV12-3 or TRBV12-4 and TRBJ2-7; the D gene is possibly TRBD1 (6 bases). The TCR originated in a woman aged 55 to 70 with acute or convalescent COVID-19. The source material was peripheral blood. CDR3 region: CASSPRGYEQYF. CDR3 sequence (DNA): TGTGCCAGCAGTCCCAGGGGTTACGAGCAGTACTTC.